This is a list of T cell receptor beta chains from one sample in a study of T cells in Graves' hyperthyroidism and ophthalmopathy. A single record per CDR3 protein comes from TCRdb applying MiXCR to the multiplex PCR reads. The sample includes over 400,000 distinct CDR3 sequences, roughly 22% of them seen just once. The source material was blood. The source of these receptors is a woman aged 70-85 years with Graves' ophthalmopathy. Each CDR3 is given without its conserved first and last residue. The order of the fields is V gene, CDR3 protein.

TRBV7-8,ASSLVRIGQAQNNEQF
TRBV13,ASSVFETGPAF
TRBV18,ASSPPGADTQY
TRBV3-1,ASSQVRPSGSYEQY
TRBV2,ASARDPNYGYT
TRBV7-6,ASSLPGGYYGYT
TRBV20-1,SARQFGEQY
TRBV2,ASSIEGRPKNIQY
TRBV6-1,ASRVPGRETQY
TRBV3-1,ASSQAGTSGTNEQF
TRBV29-1,SIEGQEYGYT
TRBV9,ASSVGTSSYEQF
TRBV27,ASSPRQSSYNEQF
TRBV15,ATSREKDRGDTQY
TRBV9,ASSVGSSHGETQY
TRBV2,ASRQASTGELF
TRBV13,ASTGGRGTYNEQF
TRBV30,AWSGGTTDTQY
TRBV7-2,ASSSDYSYNEQF
TRBV20-1,SASPPAGVLYEQY